This T cell receptor (beta chain) was identified during a study of identical twins. Study results and caveats: Researchers reported weaker excess twin sharing in beta out-of-frame sequences. The study found excess low generation probability among twin-shared out-of-frame alpha sequences.

There are many counts of this clonotype. Its matching antigen is unknown. After template switching added a universal primer site, the resulting cDNA carried unique molecular identifiers. TCRdb used MiXCR to reprocess the 5' RACE reads, holding one entry per CDR3 protein. In the table there are under 350,000 distinct CDR3 sequences, roughly 8.6% of which are singletons. This sample was shared with a second study, whose subject was yellow fever vaccine responses in identical twins.

The sequenced sample was CD8+ T cells sorted from blood. This receptor was identified in a woman younger than 30 in good health.

CDR3 in DNA: TGCGCCAGCAGCCAAGTCGGGCAAAGTAATGAAAAACTGTTTTTT. This translates into CASSQVGQSNEKLFF. V is TRBV4-3 and J is TRBJ1-4; D not resolved. CDR1 is LGHNA and CDR2 is YSLEER in the germline V gene. The CDR3 covers 15 residues. With 1 base removed from V and 4 bases from J, the gap between germline ends came to 10 bases.